A selection of T cell receptor beta chains follows, all from one sample in a study of blood T cells in healthy people across ages. TCRdb re-analysed the 5' RACE reads in MiXCR, keeping a single row per CDR3 protein. The sample includes fewer than 2 million distinct CDR3 sequences, more than 35% of them seen just once. The specimen sequenced was blood. The receptors here all came from a human donor in good health. Both conserved end residues are part of each CDR3. A D gene is named only where the DNA matches it firmly. Clone size is shown for a subset of rows, as once, few, many or a class of expanded clone.

d_call | clone_size | j_call | v_call | cdr3_nt | cdr3_aa
NA | NA | TRBJ1-2 | TRBV2 | TGTGCCAGCAGATTAGGGGGGAGTTATCCCTTCTACACCTTC | CASRLGGSYPFYTF
NA | once | TRBJ1-1 | TRBV3-1 | TGTGCCAGCAGCCAATACACAGTACCATACCCGAACACTGAAGCTTTCTTT | CASSQYTVPYPNTEAFF
NA | once | TRBJ1-2 | TRBV18 | TGTGCCAGCTCACCCTCGGGACATCTTTATGGCTACACCTTC | CASSPSGHLYGYTF
NA | NA | TRBJ2-3 | TRBV5-1 | TGCGCCAGCAGTTCCACCGCGGCTAGCACAGATACGCAGTATTTT | CASSSTAASTDTQYF
TRBD2 | NA | TRBJ2-1 | TRBV20-1 | TGCAGTGCTAGTGCTCTAGCGGGGAGCTACAATGAGCAGTTCTTC | CSASALAGSYNEQFF
NA | once | TRBJ1-1 | TRBV28 | TGTGCCAGCAGTCCCGACCCGACAGCCTTTGGGGCTTTCTTT | CASSPDPTAFGAFF
NA | few | TRBJ1-2 | TRBV20-1 | TGCAGTGTTGATCCCCGGGTCTATGGCTACACCTTC | CSVDPRVYGYTF
NA | NA | TRBJ2-7 | TRBV29-1 | TGCAGCGTTTCAGACAGCCACAGGTACGAGCAGTACTTC | CSVSDSHRYEQYF
TRBD1 | once | TRBJ1-2 | TRBV3-1 | TGTGCCAGCAGCCAAGATCGTCGGACAGGGGCTCGCTATGGCTACACCTTC | CASSQDRRTGARYGYTF
TRBD1 | NA | TRBJ1-2 | TRBV7-2 | TGTGCCAGCAGCTTCGGACAGGGGTTCAGTTTGGCGAACTATGGCTACACCTTC | CASSFGQGFSLANYGYTF
NA | few | TRBJ2-5 | TRBV29-1 | TGCAGCGTCTGGATAGTCCAGGAAGGCAGAGAGACCCAGTACTTC | CSVWIVQEGRETQYF
TRBD1 | few | TRBJ2-6 | TRBV5-4 | TGTGCCAGCAGCTTGGCGGACAGGGGGATACGTGGGGCCAACGTCCTGACTTTC | CASSLADRGIRGANVLTF
NA | NA | TRBJ1-5 | TRBV5-1 | TGCGCCAGCAGCTTGGAACAAGATCAGCCCCAGCATTTT | CASSLEQDQPQHF